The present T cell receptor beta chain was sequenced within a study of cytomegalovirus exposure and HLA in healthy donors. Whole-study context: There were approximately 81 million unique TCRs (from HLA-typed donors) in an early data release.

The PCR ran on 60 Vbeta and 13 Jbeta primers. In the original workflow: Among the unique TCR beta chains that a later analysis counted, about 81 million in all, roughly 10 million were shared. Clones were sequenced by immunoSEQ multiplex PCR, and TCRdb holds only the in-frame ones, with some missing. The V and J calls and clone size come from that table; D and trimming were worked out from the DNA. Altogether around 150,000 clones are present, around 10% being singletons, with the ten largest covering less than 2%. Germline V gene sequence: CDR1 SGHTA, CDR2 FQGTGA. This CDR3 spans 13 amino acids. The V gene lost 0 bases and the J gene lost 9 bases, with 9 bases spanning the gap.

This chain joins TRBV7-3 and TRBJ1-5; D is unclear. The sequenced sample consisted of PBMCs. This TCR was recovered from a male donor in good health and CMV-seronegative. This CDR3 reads CASSLTEGRPQHF. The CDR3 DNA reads TGTGCCAGCAGCTTAACCGAGGGCCGGCCCCAGCATTTT.